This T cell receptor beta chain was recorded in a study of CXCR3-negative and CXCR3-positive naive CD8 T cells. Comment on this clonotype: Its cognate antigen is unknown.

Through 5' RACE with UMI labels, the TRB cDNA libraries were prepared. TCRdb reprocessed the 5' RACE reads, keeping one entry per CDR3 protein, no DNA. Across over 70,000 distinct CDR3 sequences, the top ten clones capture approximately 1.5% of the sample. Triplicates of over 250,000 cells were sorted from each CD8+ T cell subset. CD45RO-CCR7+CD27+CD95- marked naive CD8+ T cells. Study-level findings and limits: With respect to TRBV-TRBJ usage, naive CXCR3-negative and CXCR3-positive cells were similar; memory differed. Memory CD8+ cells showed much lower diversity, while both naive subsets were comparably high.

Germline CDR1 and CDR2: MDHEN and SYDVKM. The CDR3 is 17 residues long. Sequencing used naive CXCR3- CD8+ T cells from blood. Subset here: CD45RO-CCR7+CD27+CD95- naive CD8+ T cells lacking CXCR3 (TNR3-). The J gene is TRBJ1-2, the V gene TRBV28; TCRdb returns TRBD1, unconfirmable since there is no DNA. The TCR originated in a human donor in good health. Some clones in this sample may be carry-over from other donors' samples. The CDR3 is CASSYSSRDSDNYGYTF.